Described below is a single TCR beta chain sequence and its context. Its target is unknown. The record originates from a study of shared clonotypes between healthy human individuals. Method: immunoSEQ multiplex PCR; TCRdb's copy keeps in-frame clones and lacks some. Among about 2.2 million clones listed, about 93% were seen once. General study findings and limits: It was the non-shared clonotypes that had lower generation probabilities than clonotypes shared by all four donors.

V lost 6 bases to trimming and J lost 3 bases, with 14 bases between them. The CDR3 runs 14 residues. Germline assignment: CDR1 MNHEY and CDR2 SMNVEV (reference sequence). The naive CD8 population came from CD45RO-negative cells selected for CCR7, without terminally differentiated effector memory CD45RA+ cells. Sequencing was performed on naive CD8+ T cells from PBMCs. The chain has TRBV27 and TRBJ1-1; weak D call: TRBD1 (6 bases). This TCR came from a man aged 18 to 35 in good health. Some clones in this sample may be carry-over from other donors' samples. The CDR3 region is CASSYLGADTEAFF. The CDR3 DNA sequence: TGTGCCAGCAGCTACCTGGGGGCTGACACTGAAGCTTTCTTT.